The present TCR beta chain was sequenced within a study of cytomegalovirus exposure and HLA in healthy donors. Across the whole study: Unique TCRs from HLA-typed donors, approximately 80 million of them, were held in an early data release. General observations from the study: Reports indicate that TCR beta sequences accurately predicted the HLA-A and HLA-B alleles of most subjects. There were approximately 150 TCR beta chains listed as cytomegalovirus-associated. Through in vitro validation, a few CMV-associated chains were shown to be specific for CMV antigens.

This clone was seen a few times. Its antigen remains unknown. Germline V gives CDR1 SNHLY, CDR2 FYNNEI. With V trimmed by 0 bases and J by 9 bases, 3 bases remained unmatched. The CDR3 runs 14 residues. The study ran its PCR with 60 Vbeta and 13 Jbeta primers. Sequencing used immunoSEQ multiplex PCR; TCRdb keeps in-frame clones, though not all of them. The top ten hold 0.2% to 0.3% of the sample, which has under 200,000 clones, roughly 84% seen once. The chain combines TRBV2 with TRBJ2-1; 9 bases are a match to TRBD2. The clonotype originates from a boy aged 5-17 years in good health and CMV-seronegative. The sequencing sample was made of PBMCs. The CDR3 spells CASSEALAGIEQFF. Here the CDR3 DNA reads TGTGCCAGCAGTGAAGCGCTAGCGGGAATTGAGCAGTTCTTC.